This T cell receptor (beta chain) originates from a study of cytomegalovirus exposure and HLA in healthy donors. Amplification used 60 Vbeta primers and 13 Jbeta primers. Only in-frame clones appear in the TCRdb table, and some are missing; sequencing was by immunoSEQ multiplex PCR. The data show under 95,000 clones, with around 74% seen just once and approximately 2% held by the top ten. Germline assignment: CDR1 SEHNR and CDR2 FQNEAQ (reference sequence). V lost 8 bases to trimming and J lost 4 bases; unmatched junction nucleotides: 10. The CDR3 covers 14 residues. The TCR sequence derives from a boy aged 5-17 years in good health and CMV-seronegative. The V and J genes are TRBV7-9 and TRBJ1-2; TRBD1 aligns across 7 bases. Input material: PBMCs. CDR3 coding DNA: TGTGCCAGCGGGAAGGCGGGACAGCTCTATGGCTACACCTTC. Protein product: CASGKAGQLYGYTF. Full variable domain (outside the CDR3, taken from reference TRBV7-9 and TRBJ1-2): DTGVSQNPRHKITKRGQNVTFRCDPISEHNRLYWYRQTLGQGPEFLTYFQNEAQLEKSRLLSDRFSAERPKGSFSTLEIQRTEQGDSAMYLCASGKAGQLYGYTFGSGTRLTVV.